This entry lists 19 T cell receptor beta chains sequenced from one sample in a study of T cell responses to AZD1222 COVID-19 vaccine. Profiled with immunoSEQ multiplex PCR; TCRdb holds only in-frame clones, not every one. The sample includes about 110,000 clones, roughly 90% of them seen just once. The specimen was peripheral blood, collected on day 0 of AZD1222 vaccination. These receptors originate from an adult in good health.

This clone was seen only a few times. The chain couples TRBV15 to TRBJ2-2; D tentatively fits TRBD1 or TRBD2 (5 bases each). Germline CDR1 is LNHNV and CDR2 is YYDKDF (reference sequence). V dropped 6 bases and J dropped 1 base, with 12 bases sitting between them. This CDR3 is 15 amino acids long. The CDR3 sequence is CATRTGTVNTGELFF. CDR3 nucleotides: TGTGCCACCAGGACCGGGACGGTGAACACCGGGGAGCTGTTTTTT.

This chain links TRBV11-3 with TRBJ2-5, with 9 bases that match TRBD2. The V gene end was trimmed by 5 bases and the J gene end by 2 bases; junction bases not matched to a gene: 9. The CDR3 has 16 amino acids. The germline V gene has CDR1 SGHNT and CDR2 YENEEA. CDR3 sequence: CASSPTPAGGQETQYF. The CDR3 DNA sequence: TGTGCCAGCAGCCCCACGCCAGCGGGGGGACAAGAGACCCAGTACTTC.

The chain combines TRBV9 with TRBJ1-3; 11 bases fit TRBD1. J lost 2 bases, V lost 3 bases, and 1 base had no gene match. This CDR3 has 15 amino acids. Germline values: CDR1 SGDLS, CDR2 YYNGEE. CDR3 nucleotide sequence: TGTGCCAGCAGCGGGGGACAGGGGGCTGGAAACACCATATATTTT. It encodes CASSGGQGAGNTIYF.

The rearrangement uses TRBV15 and TRBJ1-4; D uncertain. The CDR3 totals 15 residues. V lost 6 bases and J 0 bases, leaving 11 bases between the germline ends. Germline CDR1 LNHNV, CDR2 YYDKDF (reference sequence). CDR3 sequence (DNA): TGTGCCACCAGAGTCCGGACCACAACTAATGAAAAACTGTTTTTT. As protein: CATRVRTTTNEKLFF.

This chain uses TRBV10-3 with TRBJ1-5; 7 positions match TRBD1. This CDR3 comprises 13 residues. The ends lost 2 bases at V and 7 bases at J; junction bases unmatched: 2. The germline gives CDR1 ENHRY, CDR2 SYGVKD. The DNA for the CDR3 is TGTGCCATCAGTGAGGACAGGGACCAGCCCCAGCATTTT. It specifies CAISEDRDQPQHF.

This clone was found a few times. The chain recombines TRBV5-1 with TRBJ2-7, with 11 bases aligning to TRBD2. Germline V gives CDR1 SGHRS, CDR2 YFSETQ. The CDR3 has 15 amino acids. The trim removed 0 bases at V and 3 bases at J, leaving 2 bases unmatched. The CDR3: CASSLVLAGVYEQYF. CDR3 bases: TGCGCCAGCAGCTTGGTACTAGCGGGAGTCTACGAGCAGTACTTC.

J is TRBJ1-6 and V is TRBV28; TRBD1 is a possible D gene (6 bases). This CDR3 comprises 15 residues. Germline V gene data show CDR1 as MDHEN and CDR2 as SYDVKM. The ends were cut back, 5 bases at V and 9 bases at J, with 17 bases in the middle. The CDR3 coding sequence is TGTGCCAGCAGTCAGACAGGCATTTGGGGTTCACCCCTCCACTTT. Translation gives CASSQTGIWGSPLHF.

The gene calls are TRBV13 and TRBJ2-3; D possibly corresponds to TRBD2 (6 bases). The CDR3 runs to 14 residues. Germline V gives CDR1 PRHDT, CDR2 FYEKMQ (reference sequence). V lost 5 bases, J lost 2 bases, and 11 bases lay in between. As DNA, the CDR3 is TGTGCCAGCAGCCGCGGGACGATCACAGATACGCAGTATTTT. This translates into CASSRGTITDTQYF.

This chain uses TRBV4-2 with TRBJ1-2; D perhaps matches TRBD1 (6 bases). Trimming left V 0 bases short and J 4 bases short, with 12 bases between. CDR1 and CDR2 from the germline V gene are LGHNA and YNFKEQ. This CDR3 region has 15 residues. The CDR3 sequence is CASSQEGGQFYGYTF. As DNA, the CDR3 is TGTGCCAGCAGCCAAGAGGGTGGACAGTTCTATGGCTACACCTTC.

The rearrangement joins TRBV6-6 to TRBJ1-4; D is uncertain. The CDR3 consists of 14 residues. V lost 7 bases, J lost 0 bases, and 9 bases lay in between. In germline, CDR1 is MNHNY, CDR2 SVGAGI (reference sequence). Here the CDR3 DNA reads TGTGCCAGCATCTTATCCCCAACTAATGAAAAACTGTTTTTT. As protein: CASILSPTNEKLFF.

The J gene is TRBJ1-1, the V gene TRBV21-1; the D segment call TRBD1 is taken from the table without a DNA check. TRBV21-1 counts as a pseudogene. CDR3 size: 19 residues. DNA of the CDR3: TGTGCCAGCAGCAAAGTCTCACCCGGGACACACAACATGAACACTGAAGCTTTCTTT. This codes for CASSKVSPGTHNMNTEAFF.

This clone has a handful of counts. The rearrangement links TRBV4-3 to TRBJ1-2; a possible D gene is TRBD1 (6 bases). This CDR3 region has 15 residues. Per germline, CDR1 LGHNA and CDR2 YSLEER. With 5 bases removed from V and 7 bases from J, the gap between germline ends came to 20 bases. DNA of the CDR3: TGCGCCAGCAGCACCGACCGGGACACCCTCAGTGGCTACACCTTC. Protein: CASSTDRDTLSGYTF.

This clone was recorded only once. This chain joins TRBV3-1 (or the pseudogene TRBV3-2) and TRBJ2-1; possible D gene TRBD1, 5 bases. V lost 10 bases, J lost 2 bases, and 12 bases lay in between. There are 13 residues in the CDR3. From germline, CDR1 is LGHDT and CDR2 YNNKEL (reference sequence). The CDR3 DNA is TGTGCCACTTCATCCAGGGCCTACAATGAGCAGTTCTTC. Protein: CATSSRAYNEQFF.

CDR3 amino acids: CASLLGQGVNEQFF. For the CDR3, the DNA is TGTGCCAGCTTACTGGGACAGGGGGTAAATGAGCAGTTCTTC. This chain connects TRBV2 to TRBJ2-1, with 11 bases identical to TRBD1. Trimming removed 8 bases from V and 7 bases from J; junction bases left unmatched: 7. The CDR3 has 14 amino acids. Germline lookup yields CDR1 SNHLY and CDR2 FYNNEI.

The chain uses TRBV5-3 and TRBJ1-2, with D possibly TRBD1 on 5 matching bases. TRBV5-3 is recorded as an ORF, its role being uncertain. Trimming cost V 4 bases and J 3 bases, with 19 bases left between them. The CDR3 runs 16 residues. CDR3 in DNA: TGTGCCAGAAGCCGGGAGGCGTTGGGGGAACACTATGGCTACACCTTC. It encodes CARSREALGEHYGYTF.

The J gene is TRBJ2-7, the V gene TRBV20-1; D is tentatively TRBD1 or TRBD2 (8 bases each). The CDR3 totals 21 residues. Germline V gives CDR1 DFQATT, CDR2 SNEGSKA (reference sequence). V was trimmed by 3 bases and J by 6 bases, leaving 39 bases between them. In nucleotides, the CDR3 is TGCAGTGCTAGTCGGCAGGGGGCGCTTCAAGCGGGAGTAATCGTAGTGGGCGAGCAGTACTTC. Amino acids: CSASRQGALQAGVIVVGEQYF.

This clone has only one observation. The chain is built from TRBV28 and TRBJ2-5; 7 nucleotides agree with TRBD1. The germline V gene encodes CDR1 MDHEN and CDR2 SYDVKM. J was trimmed by 5 bases and V by 5 bases; bases with no gene match: 8. CDR3 length: 14 residues. The CDR3 loop reads CASSTPRGTETQYF. In DNA, the CDR3 is TGTGCCAGCAGTACGCCCAGGGGGACGGAGACCCAGTACTTC.

The CDR3 DNA reads as TGTGCCAGCAGTGTGACTAGCGGGGGGGCCGGGAACATTCAGTACTTC. Amino acid sequence: CASSVTSGGAGNIQYF. The genes are TRBV2 and TRBJ2-4, with 14 bases lining up with TRBD2. CDR1 is SNHLY and CDR2 is FYNNEI in the germline V gene. Unmatched junction bases numbered 6, after V lost 4 bases and J lost 7 bases. The CDR3 is 16 residues long.

The chain employs TRBV28 and TRBJ2-7; D unresolved. This CDR3 comprises 15 residues. Germline V gene lookup returns CDR1 MDHEN and CDR2 SYDVKM. Trimming removed 5 bases at V and 2 bases at J, with 16 bases between. The CDR3 DNA is TGTGCCAGCAGTCCCCGCGGTCTCCCCACCTACGAGCAGTACTTC. It translates to CASSPRGLPTYEQYF. The whole variable domain, filled in from reference TRBV28 and TRBJ2-7, reads DVKVTQSSRYLVKRTGEKVFLECVQDMDHENMFWYRQDPGLGLRLIYFSYDVKMKEKGDIPEGYSVSREKKERFSLILESASTNQTSMYLCASSPRGLPTYEQYFGPGTRLTVT.